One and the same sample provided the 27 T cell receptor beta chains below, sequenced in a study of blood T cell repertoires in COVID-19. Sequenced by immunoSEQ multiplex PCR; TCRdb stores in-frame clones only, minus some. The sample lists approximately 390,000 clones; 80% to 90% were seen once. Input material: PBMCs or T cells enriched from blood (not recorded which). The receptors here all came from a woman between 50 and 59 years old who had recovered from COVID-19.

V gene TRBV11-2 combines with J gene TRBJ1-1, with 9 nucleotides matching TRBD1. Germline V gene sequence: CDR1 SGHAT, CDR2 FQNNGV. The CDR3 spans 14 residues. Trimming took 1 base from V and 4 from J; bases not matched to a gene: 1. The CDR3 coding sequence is TGTGCCAGCAGCTTAGGACAGGGGGTCACTGAAGCTTTCTTT. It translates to CASSLGQGVTEAFF. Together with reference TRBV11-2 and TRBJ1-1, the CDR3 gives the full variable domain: EAGVAQSPRYKIIEKRQSVAFWCNPISGHATLYWYQQILGQGPKLLIQFQNNGVVDDSQLPKDRFSAERLKGVDSTLKIQPAKLEDSAVYLCASSLGQGVTEAFFGQGTRLTVV.

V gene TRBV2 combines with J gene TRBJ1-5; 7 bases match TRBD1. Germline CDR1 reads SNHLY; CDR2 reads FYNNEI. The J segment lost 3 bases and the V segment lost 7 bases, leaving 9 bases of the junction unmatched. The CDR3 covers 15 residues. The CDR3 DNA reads TGTGCCAGCAAGCAGGCAAAGGGGGCCAATCAGCCCCAGCATTTT. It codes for CASKQAKGANQPQHF.

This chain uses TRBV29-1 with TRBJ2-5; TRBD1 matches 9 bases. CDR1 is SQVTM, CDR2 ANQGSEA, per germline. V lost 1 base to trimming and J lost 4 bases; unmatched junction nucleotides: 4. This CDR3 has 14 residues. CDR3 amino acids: CSVEGQGVAETQYF. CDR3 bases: TGCAGCGTTGAAGGACAGGGGGTCGCAGAGACCCAGTACTTC.

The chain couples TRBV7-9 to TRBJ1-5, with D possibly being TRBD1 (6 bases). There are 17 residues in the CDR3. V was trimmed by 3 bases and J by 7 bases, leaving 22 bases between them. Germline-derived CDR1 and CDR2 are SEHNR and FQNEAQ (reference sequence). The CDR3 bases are TGTGCCAGCAGCTTGGGGGCCCTACAGGGTAATAACCAGCCCCAGCATTTT. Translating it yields CASSLGALQGNNQPQHF.

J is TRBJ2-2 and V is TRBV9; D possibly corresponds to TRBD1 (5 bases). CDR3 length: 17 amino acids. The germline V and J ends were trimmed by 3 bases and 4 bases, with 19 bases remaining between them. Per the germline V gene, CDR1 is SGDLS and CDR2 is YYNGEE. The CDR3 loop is CASSASRRGLSTGELFF. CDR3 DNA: TGTGCCAGCAGCGCTTCGCGAAGGGGCTTAAGCACCGGGGAGCTGTTTTTT.

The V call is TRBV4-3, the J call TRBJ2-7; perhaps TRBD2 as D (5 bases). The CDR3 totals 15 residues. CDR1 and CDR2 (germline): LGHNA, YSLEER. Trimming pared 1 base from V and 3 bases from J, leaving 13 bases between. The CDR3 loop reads CASSQAGSHGYEQYF. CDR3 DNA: TGCGCCAGCAGCCAAGCGGGGAGCCATGGCTACGAGCAGTACTTC.

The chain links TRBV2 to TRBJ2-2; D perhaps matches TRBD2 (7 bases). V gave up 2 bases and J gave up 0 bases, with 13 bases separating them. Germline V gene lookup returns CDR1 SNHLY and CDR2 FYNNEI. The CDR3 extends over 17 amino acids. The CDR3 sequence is CASSERGGGSNTGELFF. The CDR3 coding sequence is TGTGCCAGCAGTGAAAGGGGCGGGGGCTCGAACACCGGGGAGCTGTTTTTT. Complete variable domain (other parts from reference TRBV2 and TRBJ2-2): EPEVTQTPSHQVTQMGQEVILRCVPISNHLYFYWYRQILGQKVEFLVSFYNNEISEKSEIFDDQFSVERPDGSNFTLKIRSTKLEDSAMYFCASSERGGGSNTGELFFGEGSRLTVL.

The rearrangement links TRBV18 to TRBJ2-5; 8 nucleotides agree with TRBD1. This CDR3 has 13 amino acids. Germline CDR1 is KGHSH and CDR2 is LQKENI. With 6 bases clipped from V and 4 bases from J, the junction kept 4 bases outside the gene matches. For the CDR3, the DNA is TGTGCCAGCTCGCGCGACAGGGGAGAGACCCAGTACTTC. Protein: CASSRDRGETQYF.

In DNA, the CDR3 is TGTGCCACCAGCAGGGGTACGGGACAGGGTTCAGGTGAGCAGTTCTTC. It translates to CATSRGTGQGSGEQFF. The genes are TRBV15 and TRBJ2-1; 9 bases fit TRBD1. Germline V lookup: CDR1 LNHNV, CDR2 YYDKDF (reference sequence). V was pared by 3 bases and J by 9 bases, with 12 bases of the junction left unmatched. This CDR3 has 16 residues.

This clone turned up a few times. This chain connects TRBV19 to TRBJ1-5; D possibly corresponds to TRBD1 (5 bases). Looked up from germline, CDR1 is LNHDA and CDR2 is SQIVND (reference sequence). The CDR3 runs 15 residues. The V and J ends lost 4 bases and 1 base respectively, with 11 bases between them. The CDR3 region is CASSKTGFSNQPQHF. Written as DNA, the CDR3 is TGTGCCAGTAGTAAAACAGGTTTCAGCAATCAGCCCCAGCATTTT.

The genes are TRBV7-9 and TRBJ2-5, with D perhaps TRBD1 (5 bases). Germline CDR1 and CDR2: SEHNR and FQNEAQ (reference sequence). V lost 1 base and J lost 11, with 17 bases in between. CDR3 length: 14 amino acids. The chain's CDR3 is CASSLGSIGAVQYF. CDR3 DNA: TGTGCCAGCAGCTTAGGTTCCATAGGGGCCGTGCAGTACTTC.

The CDR3 loop reads CASTDFGTSYGYTF. The CDR3 DNA sequence: TGTGCCAGTACCGATTTCGGGACTTCCTATGGCTACACCTTC. The rearrangement links TRBV19 to TRBJ1-2; D may be TRBD1 (5 bases). From germline, CDR1 is LNHDA and CDR2 SQIVND (reference sequence). This CDR3 contains 14 residues. Trimming removed 7 bases at V and 4 bases at J, with 16 bases between.

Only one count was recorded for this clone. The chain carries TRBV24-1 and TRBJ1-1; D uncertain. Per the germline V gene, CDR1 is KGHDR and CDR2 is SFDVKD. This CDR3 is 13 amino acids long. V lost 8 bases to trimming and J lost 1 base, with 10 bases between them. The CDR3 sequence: CATTGTENTEAFF. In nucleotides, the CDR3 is TGTGCCACCACGGGAACAGAGAACACTGAAGCTTTCTTT.

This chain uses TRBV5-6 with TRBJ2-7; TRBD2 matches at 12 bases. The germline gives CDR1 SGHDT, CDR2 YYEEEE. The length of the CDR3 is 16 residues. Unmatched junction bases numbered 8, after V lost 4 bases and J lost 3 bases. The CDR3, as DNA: TGTGCCAGCAGCCTCGGACTAGCGGGGAGAATCTACGAGCAGTACTTC. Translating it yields CASSLGLAGRIYEQYF.

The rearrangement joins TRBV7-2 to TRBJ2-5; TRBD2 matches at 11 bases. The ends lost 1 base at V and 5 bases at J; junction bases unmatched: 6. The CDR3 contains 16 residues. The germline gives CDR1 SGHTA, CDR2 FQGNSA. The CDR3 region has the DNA TGTGCCAGCAGCTTAGTCCTAGCGGGGGGTATGGAGACCCAGTACTTC. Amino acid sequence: CASSLVLAGGMETQYF.

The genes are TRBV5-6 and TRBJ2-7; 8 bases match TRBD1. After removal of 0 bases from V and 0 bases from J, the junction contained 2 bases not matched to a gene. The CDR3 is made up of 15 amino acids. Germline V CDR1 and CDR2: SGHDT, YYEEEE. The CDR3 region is CASSLGQGASYEQYF. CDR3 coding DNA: TGTGCCAGCAGCTTGGGGCAGGGGGCCTCCTACGAGCAGTACTTC.

The CDR3 sequence is CASSFRGDTGELFF. CDR3 in DNA: TGTGCCAGCAGCTTCAGGGGTGACACCGGGGAGCTGTTTTTT. This sequence joins TRBV7-2 and TRBJ2-2; D perhaps matches TRBD1 (6 bases). The CDR3 runs 14 residues. Germline assignment: CDR1 SGHTA and CDR2 FQGNSA. Trimming took 3 bases from V and 3 from J, leaving 8 bases between them.

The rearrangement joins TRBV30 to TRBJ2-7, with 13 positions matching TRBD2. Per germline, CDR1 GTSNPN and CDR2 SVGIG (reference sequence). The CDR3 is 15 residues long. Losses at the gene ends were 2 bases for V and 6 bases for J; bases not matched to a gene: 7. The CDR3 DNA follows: TGTGCCTGGAGTCCGGCTGGACTAGCGGGGGTCGAGCAGTACTTC. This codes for CAWSPAGLAGVEQYF.

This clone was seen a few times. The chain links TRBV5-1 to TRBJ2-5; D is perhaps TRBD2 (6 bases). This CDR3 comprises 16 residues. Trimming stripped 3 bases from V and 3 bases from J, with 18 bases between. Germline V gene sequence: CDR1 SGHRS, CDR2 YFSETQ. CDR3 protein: CASSWGEQLPKETQYF. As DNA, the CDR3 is TGCGCCAGCAGCTGGGGGGAACAGTTACCAAAAGAGACCCAGTACTTC.

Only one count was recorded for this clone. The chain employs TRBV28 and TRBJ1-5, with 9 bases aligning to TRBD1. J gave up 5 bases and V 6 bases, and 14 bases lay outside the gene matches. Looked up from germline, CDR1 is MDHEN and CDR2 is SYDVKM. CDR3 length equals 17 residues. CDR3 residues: CASSPTLGTGWHQPQHF. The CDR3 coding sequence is TGTGCCAGCAGCCCTACTTTGGGGACAGGGTGGCATCAGCCCCAGCATTTT.

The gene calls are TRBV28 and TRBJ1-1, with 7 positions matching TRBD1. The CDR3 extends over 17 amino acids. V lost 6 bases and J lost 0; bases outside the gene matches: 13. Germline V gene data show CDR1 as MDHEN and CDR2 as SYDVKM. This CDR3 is CASSLDRAGPLNTEAFF. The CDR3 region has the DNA TGTGCCAGCAGCCTCGACAGGGCGGGGCCCTTGAACACTGAAGCTTTCTTT.

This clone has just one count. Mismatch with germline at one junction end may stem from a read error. The DNA of the CDR3 is TGTGCCAGCAAAGGCGAGGGGGCGAACGCTGAAGCTTTCTTT. The encoded protein is CASKGEGANAEAFF. This chain connects TRBV6-5 to TRBJ1-1, with TRBD1 matching over 7 bases. CDR3 length: 14 amino acids. The V gene's germline CDR1 is MNHEY and CDR2 SVGAGI.

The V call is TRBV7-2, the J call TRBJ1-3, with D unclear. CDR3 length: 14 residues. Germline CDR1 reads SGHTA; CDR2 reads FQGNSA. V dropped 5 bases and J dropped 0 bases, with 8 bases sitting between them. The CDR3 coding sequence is TGTGCCAGCAGCGATCAGTACTCTGGAAACACCATATATTTT. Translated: CASSDQYSGNTIYF.

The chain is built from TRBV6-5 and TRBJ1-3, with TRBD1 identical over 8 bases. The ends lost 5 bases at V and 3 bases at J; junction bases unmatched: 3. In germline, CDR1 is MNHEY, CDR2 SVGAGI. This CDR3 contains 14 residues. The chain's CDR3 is CASSRQGYGNTIYF. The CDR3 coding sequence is TGTGCCAGCAGTCGACAGGGGTATGGAAACACCATATATTTT.

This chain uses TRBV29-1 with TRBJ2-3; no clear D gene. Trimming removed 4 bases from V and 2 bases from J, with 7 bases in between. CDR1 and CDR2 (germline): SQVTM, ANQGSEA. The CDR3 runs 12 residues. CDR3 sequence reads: CSVVLNTDTQYF. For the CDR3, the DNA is TGCAGCGTTGTTCTAAACACAGATACGCAGTATTTT.

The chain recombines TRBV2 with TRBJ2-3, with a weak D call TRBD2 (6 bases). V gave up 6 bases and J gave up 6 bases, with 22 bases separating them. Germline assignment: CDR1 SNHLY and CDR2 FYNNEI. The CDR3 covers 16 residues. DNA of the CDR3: TGTGCCAGCAGGCCCGCGGAGGGTCGTAGGAAGGATACGCAGTATTTT. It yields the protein CASRPAEGRRKDTQYF. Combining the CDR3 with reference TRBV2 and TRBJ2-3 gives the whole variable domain EPEVTQTPSHQVTQMGQEVILRCVPISNHLYFYWYRQILGQKVEFLVSFYNNEISEKSEIFDDQFSVERPDGSNFTLKIRSTKLEDSAMYFCASRPAEGRRKDTQYFGPGTRLTVL.

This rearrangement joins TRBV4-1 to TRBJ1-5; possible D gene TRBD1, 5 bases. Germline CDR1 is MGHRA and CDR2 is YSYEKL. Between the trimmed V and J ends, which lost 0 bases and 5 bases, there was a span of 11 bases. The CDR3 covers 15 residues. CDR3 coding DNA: TGCGCCAGCAGCCAAGATCTTTGGGGCCATCAGCCCCAGCATTTT. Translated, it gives CASSQDLWGHQPQHF.